The 27 T cell receptor beta chains below all came from one sample that was sequenced in a study of OX40 agonist ivuxolimab in advanced cancers. Produced via immunoSEQ multiplex PCR; TCRdb's table is partial and in-frame only. In the table there are tens of thousands of clones, nearly 90% of which are singletons. The sample in question was CD4+ or CD8+ T cells sorted from blood, obtained in a trial of the OX40 agonist ivuxolimab. The source of these receptors is an adult with an advanced solid tumor such as melanoma, head and neck, liver or kidney cancer.

This clone has a single count. V and J are TRBV6-1 and TRBJ1-5; D remains unclear. Germline V gene lookup returns CDR1 MNHNS and CDR2 SASEGT. The ends were cut back, 0 bases at V and 11 bases at J, with 11 bases in the middle. CDR3 length: 13 residues. The CDR3 loop is CASSEALDLAQHF. The CDR3 DNA sequence: TGTGCCAGCAGTGAAGCTCTAGACTTGGCCCAGCATTTT.

The CDR3 sequence is CASSYSLGGELFF. The CDR3 DNA follows: TGTGCCAGCAGTTACAGTCTCGGCGGGGAGCTGTTTTTT. This chain joins TRBV6-5 and TRBJ2-2; D gene ambiguous. CDR1 is MNHEY, CDR2 SVGAGI, per germline. Trimming stripped 2 bases from V and 7 bases from J, with 8 bases between. This CDR3 is built from 13 residues.

The CDR3 here is CARSLLREQFF. The CDR3 nucleotides are TGTGCCAGAAGCTTGCTCAGGGAGCAGTTCTTC. This chain links TRBV5-3 with TRBJ2-1; D gene ambiguous. TRBV5-3 is assigned to the ORF class and has an uncertain function. With 1 base removed from V and 10 bases from J, the gap between germline ends came to 6 bases. This CDR3 has 11 residues.

The J gene is TRBJ2-3, the V gene TRBV29-1; D unresolved. CDR1 is SQVTM, CDR2 ANQGSEA, per germline. The CDR3 totals 16 residues. The germline V and J ends were trimmed by 5 bases and 1 base, with 19 bases remaining between them. The CDR3 reads CSVYNGQPRGTDTQYF. The CDR3 DNA sequence: TGCAGCGTTTATAACGGCCAACCTAGGGGCACAGATACGCAGTATTTT.

The chain's CDR3 is CASSVDLNTEAFF. The CDR3 bases are TGTGCCAGCAGCGTAGACCTGAACACTGAAGCTTTCTTT. V and J are TRBV9 and TRBJ1-1; D is unclear. Trimming removed 0 bases from V and 0 bases from J, with 3 bases in between. The CDR3 sequence is 13 residues long. Germline CDR1 reads SGDLS; CDR2 reads YYNGEE.

The CDR3 DNA reads TGTGCCAGCAGCTTATCAGGGGTAATGAACACTGAAGCTTTCTTT. Protein: CASSLSGVMNTEAFF. The chain has TRBV7-3 and TRBJ1-1; a possible D gene is TRBD1 (6 bases). The CDR3 totals 15 residues. CDR1 is SGHTA and CDR2 is FQGTGA in the germline V gene. Between the trimmed V and J ends, which lost 2 bases and 0 bases, there was a span of 10 bases.

The chain is built from TRBV7-2 and TRBJ1-3; the D gene is possibly TRBD1 (6 bases). Germline lookup yields CDR1 SGHTA and CDR2 FQGNSA. The CDR3 has 14 residues. Deletions cut 5 bases from V and 2 bases from J, with 10 bases between. The CDR3: CASSRGTTGNTIYF. DNA for the CDR3: TGTGCCAGCAGCAGGGGGACCACTGGAAACACCATATATTTT. Full variable domain (remainder filled in from reference TRBV7-2 and TRBJ1-3): GAGVSQSPSNKVTEKGKDVELRCDPISGHTALYWYRQSLGQGLEFLIYFQGNSAPDKSGLPSDRFSAERTGGSVSTLTIQRTQQEDSAVYLCASSRGTTGNTIYFGEGSWLTVV.

In this sample, this clone turned up once. V is TRBV20-1 and J is TRBJ2-7, with a tentative D call TRBD2 (6 bases). CDR3 length equals 11 residues. The germline CDR1 and CDR2 sequences are DFQATT and SNEGSKA (reference sequence). The V end was cut by 7 bases, the J end by 1 base, with 8 bases between. The CDR3 region has the DNA TGCAGTGTTGGAGGGTCCTACGAGCAGTACTTC. It codes for CSVGGSYEQYF.

The chain joins TRBV28 to TRBJ2-7, with D hard to call. The CDR3 is 12 residues long. Germline-derived CDR1 and CDR2 are MDHEN and SYDVKM. The V end was cut by 4 bases, the J end by 2 bases, with 6 bases between. CDR3 bases: TGTGCCAGCAGTTCAGGAGCCTACGAGCAGTACTTC. It codes for CASSSGAYEQYF.

The V gene is TRBV5-1, the J gene TRBJ2-3, with D unclear. Germline V gene lookup returns CDR1 SGHRS and CDR2 YFSETQ. The CDR3 contains 11 residues. V lost 5 bases, J lost 4 bases, and 5 bases lay in between. The CDR3 sequence is CASRESDTQYF. For the CDR3, the DNA is TGCGCCAGCAGGGAATCAGATACGCAGTATTTT.

The chain has TRBV27 and TRBJ1-3; possible D gene TRBD1, 6 bases. CDR3 length: 16 residues. Trimming stripped 0 bases from V and 3 bases from J, with 12 bases between. Germline CDR1 is MNHEY and CDR2 is SMNVEV (reference sequence). CDR3 in amino acids: CASSLSAGAGGNTIYF. The DNA for the CDR3 is TGTGCCAGCAGTTTATCGGCAGGGGCGGGTGGAAACACCATATATTTT.

This rearrangement joins TRBV6-1 to TRBJ1-4; 7 bases match TRBD1. Germline CDR1 MNHNS, CDR2 SASEGT. The CDR3 is made up of 16 amino acids. Trimming cost V 2 bases and J 0 bases; bases outside gene matches: 3. CDR3 protein: CASSERQGATNEKLFF. CDR3 coding DNA: TGTGCCAGCAGTGAACGGCAGGGGGCAACTAATGAAAAACTGTTTTTT.

The chain links TRBV6-4 to TRBJ1-1; no clear D. Trimming cost V 4 bases and J 0 bases, with 9 bases left between them. The germline V gene encodes CDR1 MRHNA and CDR2 SNTAGT. The CDR3 runs to 14 residues. The CDR3 sequence: CASSVSAMNTEAFF. The CDR3 DNA reads TGTGCCAGCAGTGTCTCAGCAATGAACACTGAAGCTTTCTTT.

This chain links TRBV28 with TRBJ2-5, with D uncertain. Germline V gene data show CDR1 as MDHEN and CDR2 as SYDVKM. Trimming pared 1 base from V and 5 bases from J, leaving 5 bases between. The length of the CDR3 is 12 residues. Here the CDR3 reads CASSLYGETQYF. The CDR3 DNA reads as TGTGCCAGCAGTTTATATGGGGAGACCCAGTACTTC.

This clone was detected only a few times. This chain uses TRBV7-2 with TRBJ1-2; the D gene is possibly TRBD1 (5 bases). Germline V gene lookup returns CDR1 SGHTA and CDR2 FQGNSA. This CDR3 spans 13 amino acids. V was cut by 5 bases and J by 6 bases, with 13 bases left in between. The DNA for the CDR3 is TGTGCCAGCAGCCGGGCGGCAGGGAATGGCTACACCTTC. This encodes CASSRAAGNGYTF.

V gene TRBV29-1 combines with J gene TRBJ2-3; D unclear. Germline CDR1 SQVTM, CDR2 ANQGSEA. V was trimmed by 6 bases and J by 4 bases, leaving 14 bases between them. CDR3 length equals 13 residues. CDR3 DNA: TGCAGCGTACCGCGGTGGGAATCAGATACGCAGTATTTT. Its translation: CSVPRWESDTQYF.

This chain links TRBV19 with TRBJ1-1; 8 bases are shared with TRBD1. J gave up 1 base and V 5 bases, and 3 bases lay outside the gene matches. The CDR3 is made up of 14 amino acids. The germline V gene has CDR1 LNHDA and CDR2 SQIVND (reference sequence). The CDR3 nucleotides read TGTGCCAGTAGTGTGGGACAGGCGAACACTGAAGCTTTCTTT. This encodes CASSVGQANTEAFF. The variable domain in full, completed from reference TRBV19 and TRBJ1-1, reads DGGITQSPKYLFRKEGQNVTLSCEQNLNHDAMYWYRQDPGQGLRLIYYSQIVNDFQKGDIAEGYSVSREKKESFPLTVTSAQKNPTAFYLCASSVGQANTEAFFGQGTRLTVV.

The rearrangement links TRBV7-3 to TRBJ2-7; D ambiguous. The V and J ends lost 7 bases and 6 bases respectively, with 4 bases between them. The CDR3 extends over 9 amino acids. Per the germline V gene, CDR1 is SGHTA and CDR2 is FQGTGA. CDR3 region: CASMGEQYF. The CDR3 DNA follows: TGTGCCAGCATGGGCGAGCAGTACTTC.

The V gene is TRBV5-6, the J gene TRBJ1-6; the D gene is possibly TRBD1 (6 bases). CDR3 size: 11 residues. Germline values: CDR1 SGHDT, CDR2 YYEEEE. The ends were cut back, 6 bases at V and 14 bases at J, with 12 bases in the middle. DNA of the CDR3: TGTGCCAGCACCGAGGGGGGGACCCTCCACTTT. It translates to CASTEGGTLHF. Filled out from reference TRBV5-6 and TRBJ1-6, the complete variable domain reads DAGVTQSPTHLIKTRGQQVTLRCSPKSGHDTVSWYQQALGQGPQFIFQYYEEEERQRGNFPDRFSGHQFPNYSSELNVNALLLGDSALYLCASTEGGTLHFGNGTRLTVT.

The chain has TRBV6-5 and TRBJ1-2, with 8 bases identical to TRBD1. This CDR3 has 15 residues. V shed 4 bases and J 3 bases; nucleotides not matched to a gene: 7. CDR1 and CDR2 from the germline V gene are MNHEY and SVGAGI. This CDR3 reads CASSSRQGYDYGYTF. CDR3 in DNA: TGTGCCAGCAGTTCTCGACAGGGGTATGACTATGGCTACACCTTC.

This chain joins TRBV6-1 and TRBJ2-1; 9 bases align to TRBD2. Germline assignment: CDR1 MNHNS and CDR2 SASEGT. There are 17 residues in the CDR3. J lost 8 bases, V lost 1 base, and 12 bases had no gene match. CDR3 in DNA: TGTGCCAGCAGTGAAGGTGTAGTAGCGGGAGTCGGAGATGAGCAGTTCTTC. It is translated as CASSEGVVAGVGDEQFF.

A few counts support this clone. The V gene is TRBV18, the J gene TRBJ2-3; tentative D call: TRBD2 (5 bases). V lost 7 bases, J lost 2 bases, and 7 bases lay in between. Looked up from germline, CDR1 is KGHSH and CDR2 is LQKENI. The CDR3 runs 12 residues. CDR3 sequence reads: CASLRDTDTQYF. CDR3 in DNA: TGTGCCAGCTTACGGGACACAGATACGCAGTATTTT.

The chain links TRBV9 to TRBJ2-1; 12 bases map to TRBD2. The length of the CDR3 is 18 residues. Losses at the gene ends were 0 bases for V and 8 bases for J; bases not matched to a gene: 12. Germline assignment: CDR1 SGDLS and CDR2 YYNGEE. The CDR3 here is CASSVASGRAYGGDEQFF. DNA for the CDR3: TGTGCCAGCAGCGTAGCTAGCGGGAGGGCCTACGGGGGCGATGAGCAGTTCTTC.

About this clone: The junction shows a germline mismatch at one end, possibly a read error. This rearrangement joins TRBV7-7 to TRBJ2-1, with D maybe TRBD1 (7 bases). The germline gives CDR1 SSHAT, CDR2 FNYEAQ (reference sequence). The CDR3 runs 15 residues. CDR3 loop: CASSSSGGSYNEQFF. Here the CDR3 DNA reads TGTGCTAGCAGCTCGTCAGGGGGGTCCTACAATGAGCAGTTCTTC.

The chain employs TRBV5-5 and TRBJ1-1; D is undetermined. The CDR3 totals 13 residues. V lost 0 bases and J 1 base, leaving 4 bases between the germline ends. The V gene's germline CDR1 is SGHKS and CDR2 YYEKEE (reference sequence). CDR3 DNA sequence: TGTGCCAGCAGCTTGGCAGAGAACACTGAAGCTTTCTTT. This encodes CASSLAENTEAFF.

The gene calls are TRBV4-1 and TRBJ2-2; TRBD1 matches 7 bases. The CDR3 is 15 residues long. V was pared by 3 bases and J by 1 base, with 2 bases of the junction left unmatched. Per the germline V gene, CDR1 is MGHRA and CDR2 is YSYEKL. The DNA of the CDR3 is TGCGCCAGCAGCCAGGGACAGCAGAACACCGGGGAGCTGTTTTTT. This codes for CASSQGQQNTGELFF.

The chain uses TRBV29-1 and TRBJ2-5; 8 bases align to TRBD1. The J segment lost 4 bases and the V segment lost 7 bases, leaving 8 bases of the junction unmatched. The CDR3 spans 13 residues. Germline V gene data show CDR1 as SQVTM and CDR2 as ANQGSEA. DNA for the CDR3: TGCAGCGCTCCTAGACAGGGGACAGAGACCCAGTACTTC. This encodes CSAPRQGTETQYF.